The sequence of this TCR beta chain was determined in a study of blood T cell repertoires in COVID-19. Study background: Sites in the United States, Italy and Spain provided acute and convalescent COVID-19 samples. T cells, B-cell-depleted T cells, or PBMCs provided the cDNA or gDNA that served as material.

Per the original methods: Researchers report that nucleated cell counts were estimated from reference gene primer amplification. TCRdb's copy holds only in-frame clones and misses some; the assay was immunoSEQ multiplex PCR. V and J calls and clone size are those listed in that table; D and trimming were worked out from the DNA. The sample has around 99,000 clones, approximately 80% seen once. The trim removed 3 bases at V and 4 bases at J, leaving 2 bases unmatched. CDR1 is SNHLY and CDR2 is FYNNEI in the germline V gene. The CDR3 contains 14 residues. Material: peripheral blood. The sequence derives from a woman of 80 years or more with active or convalescent COVID-19. The V gene is TRBV2, the J gene TRBJ1-5, with 8 bases that match TRBD1. The CDR3 DNA reads TGTGCCAGCAGTGAGGACAGGGTGAATCAGCCCCAGCATTTT. It specifies CASSEDRVNQPQHF.